These 15 T cell receptor beta chains originate from one sample sequenced in a study of T cell repertoires in cytomegalovirus infection. TCRdb reprocessed the reads via MiXCR and lists one record per CDR3 protein. Of 200,000 to 300,000 distinct CDR3 sequences in the sample, approximately 8.3% are singletons; the top ten hold roughly 16%. The sequencing sample was made of PBMCs. The receptors derive from a human donor in good health (CMV status not recorded). Some clones in this sample may be carry-over from other donors' samples.

The chain combines TRBV6-2 or TRBV6-3 with TRBJ1-5, with 9 bases aligning to TRBD1. CDR3 length equals 18 residues. J lost 1 base, V lost 6 bases, and 13 bases had no gene match. CDR1 and CDR2 (germline): MNHEY, SVGEGT. This chain's CDR3 is CASSPTGGFVMSNQPQHF. The CDR3 DNA is TGTGCCAGCAGCCCGACAGGGGGTTTCGTAATGAGCAATCAGCCCCAGCATTTT.

In this sample, this clonotype turned up many times. The rearrangement joins TRBV5-4 to TRBJ1-1, with D possibly matching TRBD1 (5 bases). V was trimmed by 4 bases and J by 0 bases, leaving 13 bases between them. The length of the CDR3 is 15 residues. Germline CDR1 SGHNT, CDR2 YYREEE (reference sequence). CDR3 amino acids: CASSPPGRLNTEAFF. The CDR3 region has the DNA TGTGCCAGCAGCCCGCCGGGACGGCTGAACACTGAAGCTTTCTTT.

In this sample, this clonotype turned up a few times. This chain's CDR3 is CASSLGQGRAEAFF. The CDR3, as DNA: TGCGCCAGCAGCTTGGGACAGGGTAGGGCTGAAGCTTTCTTT. V usage is TRBV5-1 and J usage is TRBJ1-1; TRBD1 matches 7 bases. CDR1 is SGHRS, CDR2 YFSETQ, per germline. V was clipped by 0 bases and J by 6 bases; unmatched bases: 5. The CDR3 is made up of 14 amino acids.

The sample holds many counts of this clonotype. CDR3 in DNA: TGTGCCAGCAGCATCGGACAGGTCTACGAGCAGTACTTC. Protein: CASSIGQVYEQYF. The J gene is TRBJ2-7, the V gene TRBV7-4; TRBD1 matches 7 bases. V trimming: 5 bases; J trimming: 3 bases; junction bases outside the gene matches: 4. Per germline, CDR1 SGHVT and CDR2 SQSDAQ. CDR3 length: 13 amino acids.

The chain carries TRBV20-1 and TRBJ2-4; D may be TRBD1 (5 bases). Germline values: CDR1 DFQATT, CDR2 SNEGSKA (reference sequence). The V and J ends lost 6 bases and 1 base respectively, with 19 bases between them. The length of the CDR3 is 16 residues. In DNA form, the CDR3 reads TGCAGTGCCGAGAAGAGGTCAGGGTCGGCCAAAAACATTCAGTACTTC. Protein sequence: CSAEKRSGSAKNIQYF.

The V and J genes are TRBV29-1 and TRBJ2-1, with D tentatively TRBD1 (6 bases). The CDR3 covers 13 residues. V lost 3 bases and J lost 7, with 13 bases in between. Germline V gene lookup returns CDR1 SQVTM and CDR2 ANQGSEA. The CDR3 region has the DNA TGCAGCGTTGACCGGGACATTGATAATGAGCAGTTCTTC. This translates into CSVDRDIDNEQFF.

This clonotype appeared a few times. The J gene is TRBJ2-7, the V gene TRBV28, with a tentative D call TRBD1 (5 bases). V was shortened by 7 bases and J by 2 bases, with 6 bases between the two germline ends. This CDR3 contains 11 residues. The V gene's germline CDR1 is MDHEN and CDR2 SYDVKM. Written as DNA, the CDR3 is TGTGCCAGCACGACAGCCTACGAGCAGTACTTC. Translated, it gives CASTTAYEQYF.

The chain joins TRBV29-1 to TRBJ1-2, with TRBD1 as a possible D gene (5 bases). Germline V gene lookup returns CDR1 SQVTM and CDR2 ANQGSEA. The CDR3 runs to 13 residues. The V and J ends lost 3 bases and 5 bases respectively, with 13 bases between them. The CDR3 DNA is TGCAGCGTTGAGACTGCGGCAGGGTATGGCTACACCTTC. Its protein product is CSVETAAGYGYTF.

The chain employs TRBV7-6 and TRBJ1-5; D is unresolved. The CDR3 has 14 residues. V gave up 5 bases and J gave up 2 bases, with 10 bases separating them. Germline values: CDR1 SGHVS, CDR2 FNYEAQ. This CDR3 reads CASSPGPGNQPQHF. CDR3 nucleotides: TGTGCCAGCAGCCCCGGGCCCGGCAATCAGCCCCAGCATTTT. The full variable domain, its missing parts supplied by reference TRBV7-6 and TRBJ1-5, is GAGVSQSPRYKVTKRGQDVALRCDPISGHVSLYWYRQALGQGPEFLTYFNYEAQQDKSGLPNDRFSAERPEGSISTLTIQRTEQRDSAMYRCASSPGPGNQPQHFGDGTRLSIL.

At least ten counts were recorded for this clonotype. The V and J genes are TRBV28 and TRBJ2-7; 9 nucleotides line up with TRBD1. The germline V gene has CDR1 MDHEN and CDR2 SYDVKM. V dropped 6 bases and J dropped 3; count of bases not matched to a gene: 3. CDR3 length equals 13 residues. The CDR3 sequence is CASRTGGNYEQYF. CDR3 bases: TGTGCCAGCAGGACAGGGGGGAACTACGAGCAGTACTTC.

This clonotype showed up many times. The chain combines TRBV19 with TRBJ1-5; 8 bases are shared with TRBD1. Germline trimming cut 4 bases from V and 7 bases from J; bases unmatched to any gene: 6. The CDR3 totals 14 residues. Germline V gives CDR1 LNHDA, CDR2 SQIVND (reference sequence). DNA for the CDR3: TGTGCCAGTAGTACTAGGACAGGGCTCCAGCCCCAGCATTTT. Its translation is CASSTRTGLQPQHF.

The chain carries TRBV19 and TRBJ1-2; the D gene is possibly TRBD1 (6 bases). The CDR3 length is 15 residues. Trimming took 4 bases from V and 8 from J, leaving 20 bases between them. Germline V lookup: CDR1 LNHDA, CDR2 SQIVND (reference sequence). The CDR3: CASSTHWTEYAGYTF. The CDR3 coding sequence is TGTGCCAGTAGTACCCACTGGACAGAGTATGCGGGCTACACCTTC.

The rearrangement joins TRBV12-5 to TRBJ1-2; D unclear. With 5 bases removed from V and 8 bases from J, the gap between germline ends came to 15 bases. From germline, CDR1 is LGHNT and CDR2 FRNRAP. The CDR3 totals 13 residues. The CDR3 DNA follows: TGTGCTAGTGGTCTCTCGGGCCCCGCGGGCTACACCTTC. Translating it yields CASGLSGPAGYTF.

This clonotype was picked up many times. This chain links TRBV7-2 with TRBJ1-6; tentatively, D is TRBD1 (6 bases). The V gene lost 5 bases and the J gene lost 3 bases, with 11 bases spanning the gap. The germline gives CDR1 SGHTA, CDR2 FQGNSA. CDR3 size: 15 residues. The CDR3 nucleotides read TGTGCCAGCAGCGTCGGACAGAGCTATAATTCACCCCTCCACTTT. This encodes CASSVGQSYNSPLHF.

The chain employs TRBV2 and TRBJ1-1, with no clear D. CDR1 is SNHLY, CDR2 FYNNEI, per germline. The CDR3 runs 13 residues. Between the trimmed V and J ends, which lost 0 bases and 3 bases, there was a span of 5 bases. CDR3 amino acids: CASSEAPHTEAFF. CDR3 DNA: TGTGCCAGCAGTGAAGCCCCACACACTGAAGCTTTCTTT.